A selection of T cell receptor beta chains follows, all from one sample in a study of blood T cells in healthy people across ages. TCRdb recomputed calls from the 5' RACE reads with MiXCR, one row per CDR3 protein. The table includes roughly 1.5 million distinct CDR3 sequences, about 42% detected once. The sample taken for sequencing was blood. All receptors derive from a woman aged 18 to 35 in good health. Both conserved end residues are part of each CDR3. Each record gives: J gene, clone size, D gene, V gene, CDR3 DNA, CDR3 protein. A D gene is named only where the DNA matches it firmly. The size field is filled for only some rows; it gives once, few, many or a size class.

TRBJ2-3 NA NA TRBV4-3 TGCGCCAGCAGCCAAGATCTGTCTGGATCTAGCACAGATACGCAGTATTTT CASSQDLSGSSTDTQYF
TRBJ2-2 NA NA TRBV20-1 TGCAGTGCTCAGGCCGGGGGCGCCTCCGGGGAGCTGTTTTTT CSAQAGGASGELFF
TRBJ2-7 NA NA TRBV6-5 TGTGCCAGCAGTTACACCCGGACCCTAGGGTCCTACGAGCAGTACTTC CASSYTRTLGSYEQYF
TRBJ2-7 NA TRBD2 TRBV12-3/TRBV12-4 TGTGCCAGCAGCACTAGCGGGGGGGCTTACGAGCAGTACTTC CASSTSGGAYEQYF
TRBJ1-2 NA NA TRBV6-6 TGTGCCAGCAGTTCGCCGGACGGCACCTACTATGGCTACACCTTC CASSSPDGTYYGYTF
TRBJ2-1 NA NA TRBV20-1 TGCAGTGCTAGTTACTACAATGAGCAGTTCTTC CSASYYNEQFF
TRBJ1-4 few NA TRBV2 TGTGCCAGCATTGGACAATCAACTAATGAAAAACTGTTTTTT CASIGQSTNEKLFF
TRBJ2-1 NA TRBD2 TRBV7-3 TGTGCCAGCAGCTACTCGACTAGCCATGAGCAGTTCTTC CASSYSTSHEQFF
TRBJ1-2 few NA TRBV21-1 TGTGCCAGCAGCAAAGCGCGAGTCATTAGGAAGTGTGGCTACACCTTC CASSKARVIRKCGYTF
TRBJ2-7 NA TRBD2 TRBV4-2 TGTGCCAGCAGCCAAGAAGGTACGGGACTAGCGGGACCCTACGAGCAGTACTTC CASSQEGTGLAGPYEQYF
TRBJ2-1 NA NA TRBV5-1 TGCGCCAGCAGCTTGGGGCAGGGGAACTCCAATGAGCAGTTCTTC CASSLGQGNSNEQFF